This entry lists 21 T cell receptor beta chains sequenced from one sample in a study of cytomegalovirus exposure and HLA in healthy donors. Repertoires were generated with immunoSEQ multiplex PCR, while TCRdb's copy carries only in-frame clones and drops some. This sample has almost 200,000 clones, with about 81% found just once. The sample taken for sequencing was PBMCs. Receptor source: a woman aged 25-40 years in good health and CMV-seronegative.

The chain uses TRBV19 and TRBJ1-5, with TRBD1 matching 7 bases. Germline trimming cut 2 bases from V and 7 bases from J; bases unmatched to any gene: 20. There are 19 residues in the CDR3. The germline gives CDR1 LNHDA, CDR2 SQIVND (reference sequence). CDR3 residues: CASSIKRGQEGGSGQPQHF. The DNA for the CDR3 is TGTGCCAGTAGTATAAAGCGTGGACAGGAGGGAGGTTCAGGGCAGCCCCAGCATTTT.

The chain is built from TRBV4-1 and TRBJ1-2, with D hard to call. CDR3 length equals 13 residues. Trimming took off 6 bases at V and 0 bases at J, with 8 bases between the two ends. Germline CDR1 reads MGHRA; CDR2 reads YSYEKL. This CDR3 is CASSSFTNYGYTF. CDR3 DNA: TGCGCCAGCAGTAGCTTCACTAACTATGGCTACACCTTC.

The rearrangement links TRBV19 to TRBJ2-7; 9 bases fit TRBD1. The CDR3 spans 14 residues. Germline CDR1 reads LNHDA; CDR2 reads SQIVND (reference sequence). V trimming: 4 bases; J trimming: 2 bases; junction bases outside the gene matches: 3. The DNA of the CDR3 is TGTGCCAGTAGTACCGGGACAGGGCCCTACGAGCAGTACTTC. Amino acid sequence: CASSTGTGPYEQYF.

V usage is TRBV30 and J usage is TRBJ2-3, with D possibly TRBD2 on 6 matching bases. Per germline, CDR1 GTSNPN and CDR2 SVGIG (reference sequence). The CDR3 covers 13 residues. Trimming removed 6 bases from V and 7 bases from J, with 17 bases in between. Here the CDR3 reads CACSLGGRYTQYF. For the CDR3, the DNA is TGTGCCTGTTCCCTAGGAGGGCGATATACGCAGTATTTT. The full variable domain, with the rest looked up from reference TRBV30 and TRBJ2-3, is SQTIHQWPATLVQPVGSPLSLECTVEGTSNPNLYWYRQAAGRGLQLLFYSVGIGQISSEVPQNLSASRPQDRQFILSSKKLLLSDSGFYLCACSLGGRYTQYFGPGTRLTVL.

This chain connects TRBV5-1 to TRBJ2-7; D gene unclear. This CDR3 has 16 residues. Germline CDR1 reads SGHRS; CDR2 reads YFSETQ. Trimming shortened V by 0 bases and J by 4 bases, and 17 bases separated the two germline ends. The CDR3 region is CASSLGAEYTQYEQYF. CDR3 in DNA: TGCGCCAGCAGCTTGGGCGCCGAATATACCCAATACGAGCAGTACTTC.

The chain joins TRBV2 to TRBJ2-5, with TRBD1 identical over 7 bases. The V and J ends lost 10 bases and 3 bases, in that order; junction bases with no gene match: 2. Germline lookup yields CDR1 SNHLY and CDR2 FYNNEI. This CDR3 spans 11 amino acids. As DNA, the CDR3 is TGTGCCACCACAGGGGAAGAGACCCAGTACTTC. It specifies CATTGEETQYF.

The CDR3 DNA reads TGCGCCAGCAGCCTATTCCTGGGGGCCGAGACCCAGTACTTC. Protein sequence: CASSLFLGAETQYF. V usage is TRBV5-1 and J usage is TRBJ2-5; D is perhaps TRBD1 (6 bases). This CDR3 contains 14 residues. The ends were cut back, 4 bases at V and 5 bases at J, with 15 bases in the middle. Germline V gives CDR1 SGHRS, CDR2 YFSETQ.

The CDR3, as DNA: TGCAGTGCTAGAAAGCTCGAGACCCAGTACTTC. It yields the protein CSARKLETQYF. The chain has TRBV20-1 and TRBJ2-5; D call uncertain. The germline CDR1 and CDR2 sequences are DFQATT and SNEGSKA (reference sequence). Trimming removed 2 bases at V and 5 bases at J, with 6 bases between. The CDR3 totals 11 residues.

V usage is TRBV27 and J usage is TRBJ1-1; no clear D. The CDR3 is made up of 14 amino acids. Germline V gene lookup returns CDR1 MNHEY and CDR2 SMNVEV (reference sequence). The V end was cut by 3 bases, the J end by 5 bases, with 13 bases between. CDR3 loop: CASSFFSFGTEAFF. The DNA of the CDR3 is TGTGCCAGCAGTTTCTTTAGTTTCGGGACTGAAGCTTTCTTT.

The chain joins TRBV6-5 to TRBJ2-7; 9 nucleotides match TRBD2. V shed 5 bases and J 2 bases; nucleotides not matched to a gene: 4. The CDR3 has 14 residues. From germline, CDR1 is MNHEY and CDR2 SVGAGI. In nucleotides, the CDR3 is TGTGCCAGCAGTCTCCTAGCGGGAACCTACGAGCAGTACTTC. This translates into CASSLLAGTYEQYF.

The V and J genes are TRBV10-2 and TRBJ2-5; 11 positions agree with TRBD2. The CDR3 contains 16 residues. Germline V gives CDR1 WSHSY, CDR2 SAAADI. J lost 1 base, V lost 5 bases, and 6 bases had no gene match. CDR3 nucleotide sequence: TGCGCCAGCAGTTTCCACGGACTAGCGGGCCAAGAGACCCAGTACTTC. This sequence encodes CASSFHGLAGQETQYF.

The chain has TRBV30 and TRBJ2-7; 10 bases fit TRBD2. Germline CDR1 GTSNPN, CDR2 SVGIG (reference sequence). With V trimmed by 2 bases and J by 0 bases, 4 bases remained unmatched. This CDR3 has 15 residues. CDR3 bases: TGTGCCTGGAGTATAGCGGGGGGCTCCTCCTACGAGCAGTACTTC. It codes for CAWSIAGGSSYEQYF.

The CDR3 protein is CASSPGQKNQPQHF. The CDR3 DNA follows: TGTGCCAGCAGTCCGGGACAGAAGAATCAGCCCCAGCATTTT. The V gene is TRBV27, the J gene TRBJ1-5; TRBD1 matches at 7 bases. CDR3 length: 14 residues. Germline CDR1 and CDR2: MNHEY and SMNVEV (reference sequence). V lost 5 bases to trimming and J lost 4 bases; unmatched junction nucleotides: 5.

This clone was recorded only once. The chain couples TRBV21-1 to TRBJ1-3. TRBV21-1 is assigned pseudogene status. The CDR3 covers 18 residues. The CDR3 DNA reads TGTGCCAGCAGCAAACTATCCCCCCCAAGCCTGCCTGGAAACACCATATATTTT. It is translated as CASSKLSPPSLPGNTIYF.

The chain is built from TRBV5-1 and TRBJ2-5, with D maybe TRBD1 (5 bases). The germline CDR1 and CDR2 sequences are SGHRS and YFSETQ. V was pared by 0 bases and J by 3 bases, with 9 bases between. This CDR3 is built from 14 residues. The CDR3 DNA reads TGCGCCAGCAGCTTGGGGGGCGCGGAAGAGACCCAGTACTTC. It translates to CASSLGGAEETQYF.

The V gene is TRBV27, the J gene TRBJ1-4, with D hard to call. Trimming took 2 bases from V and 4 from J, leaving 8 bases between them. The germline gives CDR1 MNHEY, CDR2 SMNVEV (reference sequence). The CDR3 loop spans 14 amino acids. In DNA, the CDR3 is TGTGCCAGCAGTTTAGAGGCACATAATGAAAAACTGTTTTTT. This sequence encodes CASSLEAHNEKLFF. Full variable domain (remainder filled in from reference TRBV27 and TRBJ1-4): EAQVTQNPRYLITVTGKKLTVTCSQNMNHEYMSWYRQDPGLGLRQIYYSMNVEVTDKGDVPEGYKVSRKEKRNFPLILESPSPNQTSLYFCASSLEAHNEKLFFGSGTQLSVL.

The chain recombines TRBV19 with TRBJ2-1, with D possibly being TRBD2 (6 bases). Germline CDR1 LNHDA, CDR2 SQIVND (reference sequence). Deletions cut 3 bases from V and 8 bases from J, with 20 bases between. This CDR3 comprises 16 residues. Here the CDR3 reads CASSIGGGSPGHEQFF. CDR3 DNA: TGTGCCAGTAGTATTGGGGGAGGCTCCCCGGGTCATGAGCAGTTCTTC.

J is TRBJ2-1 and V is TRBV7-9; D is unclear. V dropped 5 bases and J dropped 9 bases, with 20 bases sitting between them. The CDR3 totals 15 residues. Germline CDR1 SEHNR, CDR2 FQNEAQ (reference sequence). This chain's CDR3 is CASSPFSTRSSEQFF. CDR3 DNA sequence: TGTGCCAGCAGCCCGTTTTCCACCCGATCCAGTGAGCAGTTCTTC. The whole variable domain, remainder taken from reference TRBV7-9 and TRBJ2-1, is DTGVSQNPRHKITKRGQNVTFRCDPISEHNRLYWYRQTLGQGPEFLTYFQNEAQLEKSRLLSDRFSAERPKGSFSTLEIQRTEQGDSAMYLCASSPFSTRSSEQFFGPGTRLTVL.

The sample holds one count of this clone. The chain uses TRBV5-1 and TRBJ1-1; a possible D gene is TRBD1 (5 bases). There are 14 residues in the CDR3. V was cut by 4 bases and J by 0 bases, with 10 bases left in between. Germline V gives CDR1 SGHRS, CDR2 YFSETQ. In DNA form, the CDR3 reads TGCGCCAGCAGCACAGACAGATTGAACACTGAAGCTTTCTTT. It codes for CASSTDRLNTEAFF.

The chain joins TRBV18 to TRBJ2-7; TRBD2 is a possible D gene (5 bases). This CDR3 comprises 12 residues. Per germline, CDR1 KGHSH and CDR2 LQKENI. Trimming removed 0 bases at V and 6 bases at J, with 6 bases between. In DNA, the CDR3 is TGTGCCAGCTCACCACCCGCGGGCGAGCAGTACTTC. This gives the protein CASSPPAGEQYF.

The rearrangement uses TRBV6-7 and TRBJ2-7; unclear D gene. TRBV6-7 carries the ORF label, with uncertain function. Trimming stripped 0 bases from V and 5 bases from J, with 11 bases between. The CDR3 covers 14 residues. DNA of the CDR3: TGTGCCAGCAGTTACTCTTTTCAGTATCACGAGCAGTACTTC. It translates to CASSYSFQYHEQYF.